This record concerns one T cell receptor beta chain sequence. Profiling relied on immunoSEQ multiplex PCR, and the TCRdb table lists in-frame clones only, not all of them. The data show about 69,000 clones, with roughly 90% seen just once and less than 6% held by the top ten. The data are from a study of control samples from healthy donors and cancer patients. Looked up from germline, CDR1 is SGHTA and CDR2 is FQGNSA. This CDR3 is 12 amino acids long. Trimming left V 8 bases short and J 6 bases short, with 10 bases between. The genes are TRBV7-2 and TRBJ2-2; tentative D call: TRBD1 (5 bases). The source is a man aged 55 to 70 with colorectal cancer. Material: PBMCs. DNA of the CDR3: TGTGCCAGCGACAGTTTTCCCGGGGAGCTGTTTTTT. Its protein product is CASDSFPGELFF.